This T cell receptor (beta chain) was retrieved from a study of tumour-infiltrating T cells in Burkitt lymphoma. This table comes from immunoSEQ multiplex PCR, and its TCRdb copy is limited to in-frame clones, with some not included. The sample holds some 2,800 clones, 14% seen once. The CDR3 sequence is 13 residues long. V was shortened by 11 bases and J by 2 bases, with 15 bases between the two germline ends. Germline values: CDR1 MNHNY, CDR2 SVGAGI (reference sequence). V usage is TRBV6-6 and J usage is TRBJ1-1; a weak D match, TRBD1 (6 bases). This sequence originates from a human donor with Burkitt lymphoma. The sequencing input was tumor tissue. The CDR3 coding sequence is TGTGCCGTCAGAGCGGGGGCTAACACTGAAGCTTTCTTT. It codes for CAVRAGANTEAFF.